A single sample is the source of the 5 T cell receptor beta chains below, sequenced in a study of T cell changes during pregnancy in multiple sclerosis. Only in-frame clones appear in the TCRdb table, and some are missing; sequencing was by immunoSEQ multiplex PCR. The sample has almost 40,000 clones; around 91% are singletons. Material: CD4+ T cells from peripheral blood mononuclear cells, obtained in the second trimester of pregnancy. All receptors derive from a female donor in good health, enrolled as a control in a pregnancy study.

This sequence joins TRBV11-2 and TRBJ2-2, with TRBD2 matching over 8 bases. CDR3 size: 15 residues. Per germline, CDR1 SGHAT and CDR2 FQNNGV. V lost 5 bases to trimming and J lost 6 bases; unmatched junction nucleotides: 8. CDR3 protein: CASSTGTRVPGELFF. The DNA of the CDR3 is TGTGCCAGCAGCACCGGGACTAGGGTTCCCGGGGAGCTGTTTTTT.

This chain links TRBV5-1 with TRBJ1-4; D might be TRBD1 (6 bases). CDR3 size: 16 residues. Germline lookup yields CDR1 SGHRS and CDR2 YFSETQ. V lost 6 bases and J lost 8, with 23 bases in between. The CDR3 spells CASKPLSLDSTEKLFF. As DNA, the CDR3 is TGCGCCAGCAAGCCTTTAAGTTTGGACAGTACGGAAAAACTGTTTTTT.

This clone was recorded only once. This chain joins TRBV7-3 and TRBJ2-1; unclear D gene. Germline CDR1 SGHTA, CDR2 FQGTGA. V lost 5 bases and J lost 7, with 9 bases in between. The CDR3 extends over 12 amino acids. The CDR3 nucleotides read TGTGCCAGCAGCCCCCCCGGGAATGAGCAGTTCTTC. Translating it yields CASSPPGNEQFF.

The chain carries TRBV14 and TRBJ1-3; D is ambiguous. Germline assignment: CDR1 SGHDN and CDR2 FVKESK. The CDR3 length is 15 residues. V was clipped by 3 bases and J by 0 bases, with 9 bases between them. CDR3 coding DNA: TGTGCCAGCAGCCAGGGCCGTAGCTCTGGAAACACCATATATTTT. It is translated as CASSQGRSSGNTIYF.

The chain carries TRBV27 and TRBJ1-5; perhaps TRBD1 as D (6 bases). CDR3 length: 16 amino acids. V was shortened by 7 bases and J by 1 base, with 17 bases between the two germline ends. Germline V lookup: CDR1 MNHEY, CDR2 SMNVEV (reference sequence). In DNA, the CDR3 is TGTGCCAGCAACGTCAGGGGTGGGTTGAGCAATCAGCCCCAGCATTTT. It is translated as CASNVRGGLSNQPQHF.